This T cell receptor (beta chain) was captured in a study of CD8+ T cells in alopecia areata. The study's findings and limits: There were also resident alphabeta T cells of normal skin sequenced in scalp samples. For lesional scalp, especially alopecia totalis/universalis, clonality was higher than in normal scalp.

It was cDNA, reverse transcribed from extracted RNA, that served as the sequencing template. The method was immunoSEQ multiplex PCR; TCRdb's version includes in-frame clones alone and lacks a portion of them. The table lists 120,000 or so clones, roughly 69% of them singletons. V lost 6 bases and J lost 7, with 15 bases in between. CDR1 and CDR2 (germline): MNHEY, SVGAGI. CDR3 length: 13 residues. T lymphocytes (CD4+ and CD8+) were sorted from PBMCs. With regard to this clone: Its specificity is unknown.

Source material: CD4+ T cells sorted from blood. This chain links TRBV6-5 with TRBJ1-2; D perhaps matches TRBD1 (5 bases). This TCR derives from a human donor in good health. For the CDR3, the DNA is TGTGCCAGCAGAGACAGAGGCACAGCTGGCTACACCTTC. It encodes CASRDRGTAGYTF.